One TCR beta chain is described in this entry. These data come from a study of OX40 agonist ivuxolimab in advanced cancers. As for the study in general: The study treated patients with ivuxolimab, an agonistic anti-OX40 (CD134) antibody. Cancers in dose escalation were hepatocellular, melanoma, renal cell and head and neck.

Clones were sequenced by immunoSEQ multiplex PCR, and TCRdb holds only the in-frame ones, with some missing. Here the sample spans 96,000 or so clones, less than 85% being singletons. The sequences come from CD4+ or CD8+ T cells sorted from blood, collected in a trial of the OX40 agonist ivuxolimab. This TCR was sampled from an adult with an advanced solid tumor such as melanoma, head and neck, liver or kidney cancer.

The CDR3 DNA reads TGTGCCAGTAGTATTGTGGCGGGCTACGAGCAGTACTTC. It encodes CASSIVAGYEQYF. This chain joins TRBV19 and TRBJ2-7; a weak D match, TRBD2 (5 bases). The CDR3 is 13 amino acids. The germline V gene encodes CDR1 LNHDA and CDR2 SQIVND (reference sequence). The V and J ends lost 3 bases and 3 bases respectively, with 9 bases between them.